This record concerns one T cell receptor beta chain sequence. There are a few counts of this clonotype. Its antigen is still unknown. Qualities for individual bases were not recorded, and no much larger clone is one base off. The record originates from a study of molecular identifiers for immune sequencing clone quantification (dated by TCRdb to 2017 to 2018). As for the study more broadly: For a replicate experiment, RNA from about 20,000 or 100,000 naive CD8 T cells was divided into five aliquots, of which four were sequenced. This methods study benchmarked molecular-identifier clustering-based TCR repertoire sequencing (MIDCIRS) and TCR RNA copy counting, using CD8 T cells to do so. The research as a whole found: Highly expanded clone sizes could be underestimated because identical TCR molecules may share a barcode. Modeling gave 3 to 3.5 recovered TCR RNA copies per cell versus 8 to 10 by digital PCR, implying approximately 30% capture efficiency. In CMV-specific effector cells, clones with more than 20 RNA copies accounted for over 99% of molecules, whereas in naive cells such clones accounted for under 1%. Spiked-in Jurkat TCR RNA equivalent to a single cell was reported to be detectable even among approximately 900,000 naive CD8 T cells. When barcode sub-clustering was left out, chimeric consensus sequences inflated TCR diversity, with chimeras reaching as high as 47%. The naive libraries included spiked-in Jurkat TCR RNA (roughly 9 copies' worth), and this RNA is not part of the donor repertoire.

Libraries of naive CD8 T cells were built from about 21,000 to 970,000 sorted cells, with 10%, 30% or 50% of the purified RNA used. On a BD FACSAria II, naive CD8 T cells were FACS-sorted as CD8+CD4-CCR7+CD45RA+ and collected into RLT Plus buffer. Detection sensitivity was tested by spiking Jurkat RNA equal to roughly nine TCR copies' worth into samples containing about 19,000-1,000,000 naive CD8 T cells. Enrichment of CD8 T cells was performed with RosetteSep CD8+ T Cell Enrichment Cocktail and Ficoll-Paque, after which ACK red cell lysis was carried out. Libraries were built with PCR. The sequencer listed for this sample is NextSeq 500. Bulk TCR libraries were made following a previously described method, with the TCR primers given in Table S5. Purification of total RNA was performed with the Qiagen AllPrep DNA/RNA kit. Before analysis, reads from multiple sequencing runs of the same library were pooled. In the original analysis: Only reads with exact TCR constant sequence were kept, trimmed to 150 nt, and grouped by their 12-nt molecular barcodes. Within each barcode group, reads were sub-clustered at a 15% Levenshtein threshold, and quality-weighted consensus sequences were built per RNA molecule. Non-functional sequences were filtered out, along with any lower-count sequence sitting one edit away from another sequence. On the basis of fitting two negative binomial distributions, barcode sub-clusters with fewer than 20% of the maximum read count were discarded. TCRdb itself trimmed the public reads at Q25 with fastp, ran MiXCR and retained productive beta chains. Rows matching on CDR3 protein sequence are summarized as one entry with the most common DNA and genes. TCRdb's processing, not the authors' own work, is the source of the V and J calls. The sample records about 630,000 distinct CDR3 sequences, roughly 27% of which are singletons. 0.7% to 0.95% of the sample goes to the ten largest clones.

Sequences were obtained from naive CD8+ T cells from blood, with Jurkat cell RNA spiked in. In the paper's terms, the cell subset or site label means: FACS-sorted CD8+CD4-CCR7+CD45RA+ naive T cells. The receptor was isolated from a human donor in good health. Some libraries in this study had Jurkat cell RNA spiked in.

CDR3 protein: CSVVVSYEQYF. The DNA sequence follows: TGCAGCGTTGTCGTCTCCTACGAGCAGTACTTC. The chain is encoded by TRBV29-1 joined to TRBJ2-7, with the D gene not clear enough to name. Including cysteine and phenylalanine, the CDR3 has 11 amino acids. The entry retains the CDR3 DNA only, 33 bases that are in frame from base 1. The V end loses 4 bases and the J end loses 0 bases, and a stretch of 4 bases separates them. CDR1 and CDR2, looked up from the germline V gene, are SQVTM and ANQGSEA.